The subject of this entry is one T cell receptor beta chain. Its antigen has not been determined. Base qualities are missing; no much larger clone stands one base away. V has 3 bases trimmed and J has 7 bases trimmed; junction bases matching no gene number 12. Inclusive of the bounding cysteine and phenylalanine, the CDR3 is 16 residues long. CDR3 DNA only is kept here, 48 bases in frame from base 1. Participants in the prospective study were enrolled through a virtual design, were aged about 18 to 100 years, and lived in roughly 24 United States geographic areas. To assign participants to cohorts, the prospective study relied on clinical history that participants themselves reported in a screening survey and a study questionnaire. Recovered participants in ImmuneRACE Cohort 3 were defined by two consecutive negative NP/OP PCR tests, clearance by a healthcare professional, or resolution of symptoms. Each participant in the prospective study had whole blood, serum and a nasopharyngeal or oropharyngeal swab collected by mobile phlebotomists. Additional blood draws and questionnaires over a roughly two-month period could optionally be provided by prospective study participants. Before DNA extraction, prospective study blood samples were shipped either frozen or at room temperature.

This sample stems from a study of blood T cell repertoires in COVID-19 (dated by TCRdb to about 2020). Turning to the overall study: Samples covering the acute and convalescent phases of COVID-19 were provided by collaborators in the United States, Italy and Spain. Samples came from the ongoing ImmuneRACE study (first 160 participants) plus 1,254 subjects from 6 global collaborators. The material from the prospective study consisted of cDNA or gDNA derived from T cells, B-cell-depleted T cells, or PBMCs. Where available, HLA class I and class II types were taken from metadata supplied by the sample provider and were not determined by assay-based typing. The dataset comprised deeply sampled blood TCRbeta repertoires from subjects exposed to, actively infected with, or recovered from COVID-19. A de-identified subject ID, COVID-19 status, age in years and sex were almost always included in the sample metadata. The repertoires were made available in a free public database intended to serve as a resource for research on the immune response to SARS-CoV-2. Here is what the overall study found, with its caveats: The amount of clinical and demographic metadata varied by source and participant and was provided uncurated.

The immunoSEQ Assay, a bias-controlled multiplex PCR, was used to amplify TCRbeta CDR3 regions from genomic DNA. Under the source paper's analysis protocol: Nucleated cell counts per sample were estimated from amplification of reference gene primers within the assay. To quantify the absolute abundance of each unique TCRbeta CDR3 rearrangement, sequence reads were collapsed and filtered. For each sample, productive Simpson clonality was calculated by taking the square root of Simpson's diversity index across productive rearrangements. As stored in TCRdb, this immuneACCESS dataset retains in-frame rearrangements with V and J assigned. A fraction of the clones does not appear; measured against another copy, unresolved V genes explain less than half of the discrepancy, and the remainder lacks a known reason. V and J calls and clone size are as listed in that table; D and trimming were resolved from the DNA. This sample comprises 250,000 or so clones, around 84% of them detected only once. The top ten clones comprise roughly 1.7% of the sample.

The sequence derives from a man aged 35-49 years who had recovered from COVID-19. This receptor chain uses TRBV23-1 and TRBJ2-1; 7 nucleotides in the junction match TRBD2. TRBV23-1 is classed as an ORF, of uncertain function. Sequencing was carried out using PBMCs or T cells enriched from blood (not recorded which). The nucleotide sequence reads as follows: TGCGCCAGCAGTCACCTCTGGGCGGGAGCAGGAAATGAGCAGTTCTTC. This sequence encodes CASSHLWAGAGNEQFF.